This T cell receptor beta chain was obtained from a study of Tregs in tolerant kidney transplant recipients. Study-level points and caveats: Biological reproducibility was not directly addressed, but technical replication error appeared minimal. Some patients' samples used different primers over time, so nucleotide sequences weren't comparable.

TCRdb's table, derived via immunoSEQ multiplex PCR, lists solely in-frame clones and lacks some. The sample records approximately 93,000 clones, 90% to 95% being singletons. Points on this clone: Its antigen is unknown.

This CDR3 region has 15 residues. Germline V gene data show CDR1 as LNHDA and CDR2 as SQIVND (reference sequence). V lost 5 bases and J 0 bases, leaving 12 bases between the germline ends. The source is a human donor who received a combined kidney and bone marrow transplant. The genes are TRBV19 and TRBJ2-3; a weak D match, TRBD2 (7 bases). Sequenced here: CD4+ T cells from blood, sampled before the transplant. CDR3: CASSHGGLSTDTQYF. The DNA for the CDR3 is TGTGCCAGTAGTCACGGGGGGCTGAGCACAGATACGCAGTATTTT. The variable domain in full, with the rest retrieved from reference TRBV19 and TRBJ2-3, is DGGITQSPKYLFRKEGQNVTLSCEQNLNHDAMYWYRQDPGQGLRLIYYSQIVNDFQKGDIAEGYSVSREKKESFPLTVTSAQKNPTAFYLCASSHGGLSTDTQYFGPGTRLTVL.